The 18 T cell receptor beta chains below come from one sample, sequenced in a study of cytotoxic CD8 clonotypes in ibrutinib-treated CLL. TCRdb keeps only in-frame clones here, not all; method: immunoSEQ multiplex PCR. The sample holds fewer than 200,000 clones; about 84% are singletons and the top ten take about 4.3%. This specimen was PBMCs, taken after 24 months of ibrutinib treatment. The receptors come from a human donor with chronic lymphocytic leukemia.

The chain uses TRBV5-1 and TRBJ2-7, with D perhaps being TRBD1 or TRBD2 (7 bases each). Trimming left V 7 bases short and J 2 bases short, with 16 bases between. The CDR3 spans 14 residues. CDR1 is SGHRS and CDR2 is YFSETQ in the germline V gene. The CDR3 loop reads CASRPSGTAYEQYF. Here the CDR3 DNA reads TGCGCCAGCCGCCCCAGCGGGACAGCCTACGAGCAGTACTTC.

This clone was counted a few times. The rearrangement joins TRBV7-3 to TRBJ1-2; maybe TRBD1 (6 bases). The germline V and J ends were trimmed by 5 bases and 3 bases, with 16 bases remaining between them. This CDR3 region has 15 residues. Germline assignment: CDR1 SGHTA and CDR2 FQGTGA. The CDR3 sequence is CASSATGSGDYGYTF. The CDR3, as DNA: TGTGCCAGCAGCGCCACAGGGAGTGGAGACTATGGCTACACCTTC.

With regard to this clone: The identical CDR3 is also encoded by other nucleotide sequences in the sample. V and J are TRBV7-3 and TRBJ1-6; the match to TRBD1 covers 9 bases. V gave up 4 bases and J gave up 6 bases; unmatched junction bases: 4. Germline lookup yields CDR1 SGHTA and CDR2 FQGTGA. The CDR3 totals 15 residues. CDR3 in amino acids: CASSSGQGINSPLHF. The CDR3 DNA follows: TGTGCCAGCAGCTCCGGACAGGGGATTAATTCACCCCTCCACTTT.

J is TRBJ1-4 and V is TRBV6-1; unclear D gene. This CDR3 contains 16 residues. Trimming pared 3 bases from V and 0 bases from J, leaving 11 bases between. Germline assignment: CDR1 MNHNS and CDR2 SASEGT. In DNA form, the CDR3 reads TGTGCCAGCAGTGATCCCTACACCTCAACTAATGAAAAACTGTTTTTT. Translated, it gives CASSDPYTSTNEKLFF.

This clone was observed a handful of times. The chain carries TRBV10-1 and TRBJ1-6; 7 bases line up with TRBD1. V lost 6 bases and J lost 10; bases outside the gene matches: 9. This CDR3 region has 14 residues. Looked up from germline, CDR1 is WNHNN and CDR2 is SYGVQD (reference sequence). Here the CDR3 reads CASSLDRVGSPLHF. Written as DNA, the CDR3 is TGCGCCAGCAGCCTTGACAGGGTAGGGTCACCCCTCCACTTT.

The chain links TRBV7-3 to TRBJ1-1, with D unresolved. CDR1 and CDR2 (germline): SGHTA, FQGTGA. The V end was cut by 5 bases, the J end by 2 bases, with 9 bases between. The CDR3 extends over 13 amino acids. The CDR3 region is CASSPEGNTEAFF. The CDR3 DNA reads as TGTGCCAGCAGCCCTGAAGGTAACACTGAAGCTTTCTTT.

V gene TRBV7-2 combines with J gene TRBJ2-1; 12 bases fit TRBD2. The V gene's germline CDR1 is SGHTA and CDR2 FQGNSA. V lost 7 bases to trimming and J lost 3 bases; unmatched junction nucleotides: 10. The CDR3 consists of 17 residues. The CDR3 is CASNFPLAGGVYNEQFF. The DNA for the CDR3 is TGTGCCAGCAACTTCCCTCTAGCGGGGGGGGTCTACAATGAGCAGTTCTTC.

Notes on this clone: A far larger clone is one base from this, pointing to a likely read error. The same CDR3 also results from other DNA sequences found in this sample. The chain joins TRBV5-1 to TRBJ1-1; D is unresolved. The CDR3 covers 14 residues. CDR1 and CDR2 (germline): SGHRS, YFSETQ. V lost 0 bases and J lost 0, with 6 bases in between. For the CDR3, the DNA is TGCGCCAGCAGCTTGGGTGGCATGAACACTGAAGCTTTCTTT. This gives the protein CASSLGGMNTEAFF.

This chain links TRBV11-2 with TRBJ2-3; 8 bases are a match to TRBD1. The CDR3 spans 16 residues. The junction had 5 bases not matched to a gene; V was cut back by 1 base and J by 2 bases. CDR1 and CDR2 from the germline V gene are SGHAT and FQNNGV. The chain's CDR3 is CASSLGWTGHTDTQYF. The DNA of the CDR3 is TGTGCCAGCAGCTTAGGGTGGACAGGGCACACAGATACGCAGTATTTT.

This chain connects TRBV19 to TRBJ1-1, with D possibly matching TRBD1 (6 bases). Trimming cost V 5 bases and J 5 bases, with 15 bases left between them. Germline V CDR1 and CDR2: LNHDA, SQIVND (reference sequence). The CDR3 covers 14 residues. The DNA for the CDR3 is TGTGCCAGTAGTCAGGGGCGAGGGAAAACTGAAGCTTTCTTT. Its translation: CASSQGRGKTEAFF.

J is TRBJ2-5 and V is TRBV7-6; 7 bases line up with TRBD1. CDR3 length: 17 amino acids. Germline values: CDR1 SGHVS, CDR2 FNYEAQ. V dropped 1 base and J dropped 7; count of bases not matched to a gene: 15. The CDR3 DNA reads TGTGCCAGCAGCTTAGTAGTCTCGACAGGGCCTCCAGGGACCCAGTACTTC. Translated: CASSLVVSTGPPGTQYF.

This clone was found once. The chain uses TRBV2 and TRBJ2-1, with D hard to call. This CDR3 comprises 13 residues. Germline values: CDR1 SNHLY, CDR2 FYNNEI. Trimming left V 5 bases short and J 1 base short, with 6 bases between. The CDR3 loop is CASSPGSYNEQFF. In nucleotides, the CDR3 is TGTGCCAGCAGTCCAGGATCCTACAATGAGCAGTTCTTC.

V is TRBV28 and J is TRBJ1-2; the match to TRBD1 covers 8 bases. The CDR3 length is 15 residues. The J segment lost 4 bases and the V segment lost 5 bases, leaving 9 bases of the junction unmatched. Germline CDR1 is MDHEN and CDR2 is SYDVKM. Written as DNA, the CDR3 is TGTGCCAGCAGTCTTTACAGGGGGGACACCTATGGCTACACCTTC. This codes for CASSLYRGDTYGYTF.

The chain has TRBV7-3 and TRBJ2-7, with D maybe TRBD2 (5 bases). Germline-derived CDR1 and CDR2 are SGHTA and FQGTGA. Trimming removed 1 base at V and 5 bases at J, with 9 bases between. The CDR3 extends over 13 amino acids. DNA of the CDR3: TGTGCCAGCAGCTTAAACGCGCGGGACGAGCAGTACTTC. It translates to CASSLNARDEQYF.

The V gene is TRBV6-6, the J gene TRBJ2-3; the match to TRBD1 covers 7 bases. The CDR3 spans 14 residues. The ends lost 6 bases at V and 1 base at J; junction bases unmatched: 4. CDR1 and CDR2 (germline): MNHNY, SVGAGI (reference sequence). The CDR3 sequence is CASSTGQGTDTQYF. For the CDR3, the DNA is TGTGCCAGCAGCACAGGACAGGGCACAGATACGCAGTATTTT.

The V and J genes are TRBV7-9 and TRBJ2-2, with TRBD2 identical over 11 bases. CDR1 is SEHNR, CDR2 FQNEAQ, per germline (reference sequence). V was clipped by 4 bases and J by 5 bases; unmatched bases: 9. The CDR3 totals 17 residues. This CDR3 is CASSSSLAGGQTGELFF. Written as DNA, the CDR3 is TGTGCCAGCAGCTCATCCCTAGCGGGAGGTCAGACCGGGGAGCTGTTTTTT.

The chain carries TRBV28 and TRBJ2-1, with 11 bases identical to TRBD1. The germline V gene encodes CDR1 MDHEN and CDR2 SYDVKM. This CDR3 contains 14 residues. The V segment lost 6 bases and the J segment 7 bases; nucleotides outside the gene matches: 5. CDR3 loop: CASSRGTGGNEQFF. CDR3 DNA sequence: TGTGCCAGCAGCCGAGGGACAGGGGGTAATGAGCAGTTCTTC.

V and J are TRBV7-8 and TRBJ2-5; weak D call: TRBD1 (6 bases). Trimming took 3 bases from V and 4 from J, leaving 12 bases between them. Germline CDR1 reads SGHVS; CDR2 reads FQNEAQ. The CDR3 covers 14 residues. CDR3 bases: TGTGCCAGCAGCTTCGATACAGGGAGAGAGACCCAGTACTTC. Translation: CASSFDTGRETQYF. The full variable domain, with the rest looked up from reference TRBV7-8 and TRBJ2-5, is GAGVSQSPRYKVAKRGQDVALRCDPISGHVSLFWYQQALGQGPEFLTYFQNEAQLDKSGLPSDRFFAERPEGSVSTLKIQRTQQEDSAVYLCASSFDTGRETQYFGPGTRLLVL.